The rows below give T cell receptor beta chains drawn from one sample of a study of CD8 T cells in ankylosing spondylitis. MiXCR, run by TCRdb on the 5' RACE reads, gives a single entry per CDR3 protein. The sample yields roughly 68,000 distinct CDR3 sequences, over 5% seen once. The sequencing input was synovial fluid, either unsorted or a sorted T cell fraction (not recorded which). These receptor sequences come from a male donor with ankylosing spondylitis. The CDR3 runs from the conserved cysteine through the conserved F or W. D genes are given only for firm matches. The listing skips clone size in some rows; elsewhere it reads once, few, many or a size class.

J gene,clone size,D gene,V gene,CDR3 protein,CDR3 DNA
TRBJ1-1,many,TRBD1,TRBV9,CASSVTGGGNTEAFF,TGTGCCAGCAGCGTAACAGGGGGCGGGAACACTGAAGCTTTCTTT
TRBJ2-7,NA,TRBD2,TRBV3-1,CASSEKGGQGDLGLAGGLHHEQYF,TGTGCCAGCAGCGAAAAAGGGGGACAGGGAGATTTAGGACTAGCGGGAGGGCTCCACCACGAGCAGTACTTC
TRBJ2-2,NA,NA,TRBV3-1,CASSPRGIGELFF,TGTGCCAGCAGCCCTCGGGGGATCGGGGAGCTGTTTTTT
TRBJ1-1,many,TRBD1,TRBV6-5,CASRGDRNTEAFF,TGTGCCAGCAGGGGGGACAGAAACACTGAAGCTTTCTTT
TRBJ2-1,many,NA,TRBV25-1,CASSPQENNEQFF,TGTGCCAGCAGTCCCCAAGAAAACAATGAGCAGTTCTTC
TRBJ2-7,many,TRBD2,TRBV4-1,CASSQGRLAGVREQYF,TGCGCCAGCAGCCAAGGTCGGCTAGCGGGAGTCAGAGAGCAGTACTTC
TRBJ2-1,many,NA,TRBV5-8,CASSHWDLRNEQFF,TGTGCCAGCAGCCACTGGGACCTCAGGAATGAGCAGTTCTTC
TRBJ1-4,NA,NA,TRBV9,CASSVTGAIEKLFF,TGTGCCAGCAGCGTAACCGGGGCCATTGAAAAACTGTTTTTT
TRBJ2-5,many,NA,TRBV5-1,CASSLRAGGTGETQYF,TGCGCCAGCAGCCTGAGGGCGGGCGGAACCGGAGAGACCCAGTACTTC
TRBJ1-3,many,NA,TRBV11-2,CASSPTTSPGNTIYF,TGTGCCAGCAGCCCTACAACATCTCCTGGAAACACCATATATTTT
TRBJ2-2,NA,NA,TRBV5-8,CASSPGGNTGELFF,TGTGCCAGCAGCCCCGGGGGGAACACCGGGGAGCTGTTTTTT
TRBJ2-2,many,NA,TRBV7-3,CASSQYTGELFF,TGTGCCAGCAGCCAGTACACCGGGGAGCTGTTTTTT
TRBJ2-3,NA,TRBD2,TRBV19,CASSGGLAGVPGTDTQYF,TGTGCCAGTAGTGGGGGACTAGCGGGAGTTCCGGGCACAGATACGCAGTATTTT
TRBJ2-7,many,NA,TRBV2,CASRQGPVHEQYF,TGTGCCAGCAGACAGGGTCCGGTTCACGAGCAGTACTTC
TRBJ2-6,many,NA,TRBV20-1,CSARGHSGANVLTF,TGCAGTGCTAGAGGCCATTCTGGGGCCAACGTCCTGACTTTC
TRBJ2-4,few,TRBD2,TRBV7-6,CASSLGGGSKNIQYF,TGTGCCAGCAGCTTAGGGGGGGGATCCAAAAACATTCAGTACTTC
TRBJ1-5,many,NA,TRBV10-3,CATSRESDQPQHF,TGTGCCACATCCCGGGAGTCCGATCAGCCCCAGCATTTT
TRBJ1-6,many,NA,TRBV7-2,CASSLGSGQNSPLHF,TGTGCCAGCAGCTTAGGGTCAGGTCAGAATTCACCCCTCCACTTT
TRBJ2-3,few,NA,TRBV5-4,CASRLDGGYTDTQYF,TGTGCCAGCAGGCTTGATGGGGGGTACACAGATACGCAGTATTTT
TRBJ1-1,few,TRBD1,TRBV18,CASSPQGTGGFNTEAFF,TGTGCCAGCTCACCACAAGGGACAGGGGGTTTTAACACTGAAGCTTTCTTT
TRBJ1-1,many,NA,TRBV21-1,CASPGGREAFF,TGTGCCAGCCCCGGGGGTAGGGAAGCTTTCTTT
TRBJ2-5,few,TRBD2,TRBV30,CAWAGLAGEETQYF,TGTGCCTGGGCTGGACTAGCGGGAGAAGAGACCCAGTACTTC
TRBJ2-3,many,NA,TRBV5-6,CASSLGTSTDTQYF,TGTGCCAGCAGCTTGGGTACTAGCACAGATACGCAGTATTTT
TRBJ2-6,NA,TRBD2,TRBV5-4,CASSMGGTPGANVLTF,TGTGCCAGCAGCATGGGGGGGACGCCTGGTGCCAACGTCCTGACTTTC
TRBJ2-1,many,NA,TRBV28,CASSFELPDNEQFF,TGTGCCAGCAGTTTTGAACTACCCGACAATGAGCAGTTCTTC
TRBJ2-3,NA,NA,TRBV6-4,CASRAPRQWRPDTQYF,TGTGCCAGCAGAGCCCCCCGACAGTGGAGGCCAGATACGCAGTATTTT
TRBJ2-1,few,TRBD2,TRBV28,CASSFGLAGAFYNEQFF,TGTGCCAGCAGTTTTGGCCTAGCGGGAGCTTTCTACAATGAGCAGTTCTTC
TRBJ1-1,NA,NA,TRBV5-8,CASSLVATEAFF,TGTGCCAGCAGCTTGGTAGCCACTGAAGCTTTCTTT
TRBJ2-1,NA,NA,TRBV18,CASSPPNGNEQFF,TGTGCCAGCTCACCACCGAATGGGAATGAGCAGTTCTTC
TRBJ2-2,few,NA,TRBV6-1,CASGEQWDTGELFF,TGTGCCAGCGGAGAACAGTGGGACACCGGGGAGCTGTTTTTT
TRBJ2-2,few,NA,TRBV7-3,CASSKTNTGELFF,TGTGCCAGCAGCAAGACGAACACCGGGGAGCTGTTTTTT
TRBJ2-3,NA,NA,TRBV5-5,CASSRAGLTDTQYF,TGTGCCAGCAGTCGGGCGGGCCTCACAGATACGCAGTATTTT